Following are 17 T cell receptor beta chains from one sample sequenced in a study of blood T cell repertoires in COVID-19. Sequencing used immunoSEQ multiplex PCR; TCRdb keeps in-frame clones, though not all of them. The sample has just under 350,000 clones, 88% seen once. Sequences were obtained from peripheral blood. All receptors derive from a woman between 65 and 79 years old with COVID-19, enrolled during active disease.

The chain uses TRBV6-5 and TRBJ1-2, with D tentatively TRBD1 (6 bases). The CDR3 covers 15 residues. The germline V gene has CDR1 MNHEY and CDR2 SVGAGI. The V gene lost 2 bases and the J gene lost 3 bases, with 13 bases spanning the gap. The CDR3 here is CASSYRGAADYGYTF. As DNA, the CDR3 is TGTGCCAGCAGTTACCGGGGGGCCGCGGACTATGGCTACACCTTC.

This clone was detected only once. The CDR3 loop reads CSVAPGGYGYTF. The CDR3 DNA reads as TGCAGCGTTGCCCCCGGGGGCTATGGCTACACCTTC. The V call is TRBV29-1, the J call TRBJ1-2, with D tentatively TRBD1 (5 bases). CDR1 and CDR2 (germline): SQVTM, ANQGSEA. Trimming left V 4 bases short and J 4 bases short, with 10 bases between. This CDR3 comprises 12 residues.

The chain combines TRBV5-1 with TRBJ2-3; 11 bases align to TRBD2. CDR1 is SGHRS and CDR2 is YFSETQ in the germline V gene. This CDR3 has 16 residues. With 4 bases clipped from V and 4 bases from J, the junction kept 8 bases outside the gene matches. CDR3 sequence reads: CASSNQLAGVADTQYF. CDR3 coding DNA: TGCGCCAGCAGCAACCAACTAGCGGGGGTCGCAGATACGCAGTATTTT.

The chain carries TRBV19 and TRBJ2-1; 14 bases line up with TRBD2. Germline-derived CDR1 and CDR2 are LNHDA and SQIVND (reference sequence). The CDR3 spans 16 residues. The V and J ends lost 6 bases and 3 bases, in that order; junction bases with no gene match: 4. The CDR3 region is CASRGLAGDFYNEQFF. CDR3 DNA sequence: TGTGCCAGTAGGGGACTAGCGGGGGACTTCTACAATGAGCAGTTCTTC.

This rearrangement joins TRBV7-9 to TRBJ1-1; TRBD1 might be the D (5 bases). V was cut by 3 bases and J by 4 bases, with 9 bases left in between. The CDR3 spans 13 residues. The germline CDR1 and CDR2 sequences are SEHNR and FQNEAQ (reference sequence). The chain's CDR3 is CASSFPGGTEAFF. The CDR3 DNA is TGTGCCAGCAGCTTCCCCGGGGGCACTGAAGCTTTCTTT.

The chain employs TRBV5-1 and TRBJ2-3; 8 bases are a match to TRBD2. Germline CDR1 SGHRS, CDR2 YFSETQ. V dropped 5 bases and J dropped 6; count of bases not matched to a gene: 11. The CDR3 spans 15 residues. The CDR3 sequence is CASRARGAPRDTQYF. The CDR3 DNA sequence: TGCGCCAGCAGAGCGCGGGGGGCCCCGAGGGATACGCAGTATTTT.

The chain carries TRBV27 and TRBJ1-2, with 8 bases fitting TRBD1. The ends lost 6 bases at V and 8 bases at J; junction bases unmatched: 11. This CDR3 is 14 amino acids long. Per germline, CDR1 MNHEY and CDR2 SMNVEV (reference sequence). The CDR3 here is CASSHDRGMGGYTF. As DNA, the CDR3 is TGTGCCAGCAGCCACGACAGGGGCATGGGAGGCTACACCTTC.

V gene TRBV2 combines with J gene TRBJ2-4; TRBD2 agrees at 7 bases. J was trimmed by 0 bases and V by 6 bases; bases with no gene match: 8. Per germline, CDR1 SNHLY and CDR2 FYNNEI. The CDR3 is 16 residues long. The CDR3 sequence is CASRPSAGLAKNIQYF. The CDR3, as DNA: TGTGCCAGCAGACCATCAGCGGGGCTAGCCAAAAACATTCAGTACTTC.

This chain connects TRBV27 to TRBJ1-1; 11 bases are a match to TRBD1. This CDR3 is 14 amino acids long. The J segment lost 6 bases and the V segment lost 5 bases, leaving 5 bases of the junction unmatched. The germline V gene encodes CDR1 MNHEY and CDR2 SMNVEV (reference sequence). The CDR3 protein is CASSAGQGAAEAFF. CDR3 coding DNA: TGTGCCAGCAGTGCAGGACAGGGGGCTGCTGAAGCTTTCTTT.

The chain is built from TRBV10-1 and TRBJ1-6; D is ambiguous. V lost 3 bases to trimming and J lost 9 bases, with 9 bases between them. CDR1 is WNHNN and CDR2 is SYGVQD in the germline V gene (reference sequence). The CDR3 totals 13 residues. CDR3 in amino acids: CASSEIPTSPLHF. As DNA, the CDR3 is TGCGCCAGCAGTGAAATTCCTACTTCACCCCTCCACTTT.

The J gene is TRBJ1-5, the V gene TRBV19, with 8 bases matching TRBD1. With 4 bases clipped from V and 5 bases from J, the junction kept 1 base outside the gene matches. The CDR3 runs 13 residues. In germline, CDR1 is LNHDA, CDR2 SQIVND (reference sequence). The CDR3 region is CASSKDRDQPQHF. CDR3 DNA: TGTGCCAGTAGTAAGGACAGGGATCAGCCCCAGCATTTT.

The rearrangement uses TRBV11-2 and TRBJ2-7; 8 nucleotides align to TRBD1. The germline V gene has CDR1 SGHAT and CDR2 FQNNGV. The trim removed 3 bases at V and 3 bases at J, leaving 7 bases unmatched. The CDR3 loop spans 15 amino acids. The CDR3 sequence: CASSLAQGVYYEQYF. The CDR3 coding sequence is TGTGCCAGCAGCTTGGCACAGGGGGTCTACTACGAGCAGTACTTC.

For the CDR3, the DNA is TGTGCCAGCAGCGGGGGGGATTACTATGGCTACACCTTC. Amino acids: CASSGGDYYGYTF. J is TRBJ1-2 and V is TRBV9; perhaps TRBD1 as D (5 bases). V lost 3 bases and J 3 bases, leaving 9 bases between the germline ends. Germline-derived CDR1 and CDR2 are SGDLS and YYNGEE. The CDR3 has 13 amino acids.

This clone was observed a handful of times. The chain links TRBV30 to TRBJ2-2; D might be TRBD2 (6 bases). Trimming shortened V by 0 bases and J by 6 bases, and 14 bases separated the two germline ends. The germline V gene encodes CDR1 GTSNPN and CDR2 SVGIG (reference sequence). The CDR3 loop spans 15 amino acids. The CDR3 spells CAWSVHGGRSGELFF. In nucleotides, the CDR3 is TGTGCCTGGAGTGTACACGGGGGACGATCCGGGGAGCTGTTTTTT.

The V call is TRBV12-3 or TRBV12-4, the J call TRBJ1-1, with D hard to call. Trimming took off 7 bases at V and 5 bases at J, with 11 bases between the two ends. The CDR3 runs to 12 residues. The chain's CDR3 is CASTEGRTEAFF. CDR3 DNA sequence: TGTGCCAGCACCGAGGGTCGGACTGAAGCTTTCTTT.

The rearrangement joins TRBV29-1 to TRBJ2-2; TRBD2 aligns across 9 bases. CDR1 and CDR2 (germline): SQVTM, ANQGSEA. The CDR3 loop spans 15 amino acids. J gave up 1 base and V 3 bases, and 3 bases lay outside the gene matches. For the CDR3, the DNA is TGCAGCGTTGACGAGCGGGGGGTGAACACCGGGGAGCTGTTTTTT. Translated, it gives CSVDERGVNTGELFF.

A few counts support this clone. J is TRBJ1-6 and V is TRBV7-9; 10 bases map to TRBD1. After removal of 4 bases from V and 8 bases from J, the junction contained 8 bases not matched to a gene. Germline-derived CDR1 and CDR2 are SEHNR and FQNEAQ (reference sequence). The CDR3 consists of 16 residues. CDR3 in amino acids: CASSSPGTGEDSPLHF. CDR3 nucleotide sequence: TGTGCCAGCAGCTCTCCCGGGACAGGGGAGGATTCACCCCTCCACTTT.